The T cell receptor beta chain described here comes from a study of cytomegalovirus exposure and HLA in healthy donors. Both 60 Vbeta primers and 13 Jbeta primers went into the PCR. The method was immunoSEQ multiplex PCR; TCRdb's version includes in-frame clones alone and lacks a portion of them. The sample features around 150,000 clones, with 2.1% in its top ten. Comments on this clone: Its antigen is currently unknown.

Study-level results: Researchers left out some V segments, among them TRBV6-2 and TRBV6-3, as indistinguishable. Across donors, presence/absence analyses took sequencing depth to be roughly uniform.

J was trimmed by 0 bases and V by 4 bases; bases with no gene match: 5. CDR1 and CDR2 (germline): MNHEY, SMNVEV (reference sequence). The CDR3 has 15 residues. This sequence was found in a man aged 25 to 40 in good health and CMV-seronegative. The chain is built from TRBV27 and TRBJ1-1; TRBD1 agrees at 7 bases. The sequenced material came from PBMCs. CDR3 sequence reads: CASSSGTAMNTEAFF. CDR3 nucleotide sequence: TGTGCCAGCAGTTCCGGGACAGCAATGAACACTGAAGCTTTCTTT.